The clone carrying this T cell receptor (beta chain) was seen many times. Its antigen is currently unknown. The source of the sample is a study of T cell repertoires in cytomegalovirus infection. In the study overall: CMV infection together with matching HLA type was indicated by public TCR beta signatures.

General study points: In two of eight donors, the top clonotype was HLA-C-restricted CMV-specific. CMV carriers with the relevant HLA were identified by cumulative public TCR beta family frequency.

TCRdb re-called the reads through MiXCR, storing one row per CDR3 protein. The sample lists around 190,000 distinct CDR3 sequences, roughly an eighth occurring once. The V end was cut by 6 bases, the J end by 5 bases, with 14 bases between. This CDR3 spans 13 amino acids. Looked up from germline, CDR1 is SGHDN and CDR2 is FVKESK. The sample consisted of PBMCs. The receptor was isolated from a human donor in good health (CMV status not recorded). Some clones in this sample may be carry-over from other donors' samples. The chain couples TRBV14 to TRBJ2-7; TRBD1 or TRBD2 may be the D gene (5 bases each). Here the CDR3 DNA reads TGTGCCAGCAGTCCGACGAGGGGTAACGAGCAGTACTTC. Amino acid sequence: CASSPTRGNEQYF.